This T cell receptor (beta chain) derives from a study of control samples from healthy donors and cancer patients. The germline gives CDR1 SGHRS, CDR2 YFSETQ. With 0 bases clipped from V and 12 bases from J, the junction kept 11 bases outside the gene matches. The CDR3 extends over 15 amino acids. This clone was counted ten times or more. The data were produced by immunoSEQ multiplex PCR, yet TCRdb's version contains in-frame clones alone and is incomplete. Here the sample spans about 71,000 clones, roughly 89% being singletons. This TCR was recovered from a man aged 60-69 years with lung cancer. This rearrangement joins TRBV5-1 to TRBJ1-2; TRBD1 agrees at 10 bases. The sequencing input was PBMCs. CDR3 protein: CASSLASGTGARHTF. CDR3 nucleotide sequence: TGCGCCAGCAGCTTGGCATCGGGGACAGGGGCCCGCCACACCTTC.